This T cell receptor (beta chain) was sequenced during a study of T cell changes during pregnancy in multiple sclerosis. The method was immunoSEQ multiplex PCR; TCRdb's version includes in-frame clones alone and lacks a portion of them. Counted here are roughly 40,000 clones, 90% to 95% occurring once; the ten biggest clones make up over 6.5%. Trimming removed 4 bases from V and 5 bases from J; junction bases left unmatched: 12. Germline-derived CDR1 and CDR2 are SGHRS and YFSETQ. The length of the CDR3 is 16 residues. The sample here was CD8+ T cells from peripheral blood mononuclear cells, taken before pregnancy. The rearrangement links TRBV5-1 to TRBJ2-5; 9 bases map to TRBD2. The source of this sequence is a female donor with multiple sclerosis, enrolled in a pregnancy study. The CDR3: CASSPRGRTSVETQYF. CDR3 coding DNA: TGCGCCAGCAGCCCACGGGGGAGGACTAGCGTGGAGACCCAGTACTTC. The whole variable domain, remainder taken from reference TRBV5-1 and TRBJ2-5, is KAGVTQTPRYLIKTRGQQVTLSCSPISGHRSVSWYQQTPGQGLQFLFEYFSETQRNKGNFPGRFSGRQFSNSRSEMNVSTLELGDSALYLCASSPRGRTSVETQYFGPGTRLLVL.